One sample yielded the 21 T cell receptor beta chains listed below, sequenced in a study of shared clonotypes between healthy human individuals. Terminally differentiated effector memory CD45RA+ cells were excluded by CCR7 positive selection of CD45RO-negative cells. Some clones are missing from TCRdb's copy, which holds only in-frame ones; the method was immunoSEQ multiplex PCR. The sample carries about 2.1 million clones, about 94% recorded once. The sample comprised naive CD8+ T cells from PBMCs. The receptors shown here come from a man aged 18 to 35 in good health. Some clones in this sample may be carry-over from other donors' samples.

The chain carries TRBV6-5 and TRBJ2-7, with TRBD1 as a possible D gene (5 bases). Trimming left V 7 bases short and J 10 bases short, with 14 bases between. Germline loops: CDR1 MNHEY, CDR2 SVGAGI. CDR3 length equals 11 residues. CDR3 DNA: TGTGCCAGCATGGGGCTTCGAATACAGTACTTC. It is translated as CASMGLRIQYF.

The genes are TRBV9 and TRBJ2-7, with D possibly being TRBD1 or TRBD2 (5 bases each). CDR1 and CDR2 from the germline V gene are SGDLS and YYNGEE. This CDR3 has 14 residues. Trimming pared 1 base from V and 2 bases from J, leaving 10 bases between. This CDR3 reads CASSVRDGAYEQYF. In DNA form, the CDR3 reads TGTGCCAGCAGCGTACGGGACGGTGCCTACGAGCAGTACTTC.

The chain combines TRBV23-1 with TRBJ2-7; D is uncertain. TRBV23-1 belongs to the ORF category, with a function that is uncertain. V gave up 0 bases and J gave up 3 bases, with 12 bases separating them. This CDR3 region has 15 residues. The CDR3 DNA is TGCGCCAGCAGTCAATCGTGGCAGCCGAGCTACGAGCAGTACTTC. Residues: CASSQSWQPSYEQYF.

This rearrangement joins TRBV14 to TRBJ1-1; 9 bases match TRBD1. The trim removed 10 bases at V and 4 bases at J, leaving 7 bases unmatched. The length of the CDR3 is 13 residues. Germline CDR1 and CDR2: SGHDN and FVKESK. The CDR3 loop is CANRTGGGTEAFF. The CDR3 nucleotides are TGTGCCAACCGAACAGGGGGCGGCACTGAAGCTTTCTTT.

This sequence joins TRBV6-1 and TRBJ1-5, with 7 bases lining up with TRBD1. J gave up 7 bases and V 1 base, and 13 bases lay outside the gene matches. Germline V CDR1 and CDR2: MNHNS, SASEGT. The CDR3 is 17 amino acids. The CDR3 DNA is TGTGCCAGCAGTGAAGAGGCAGGGGGGCTCTTAGGGCAGCCCCAGCATTTT. This sequence encodes CASSEEAGGLLGQPQHF.

A word on this clone: Distinct nucleotide sequences in the sample also encode this CDR3. This chain connects TRBV9 to TRBJ1-5; D not resolved. This CDR3 region has 13 residues. Trimming took off 0 bases at V and 7 bases at J, with 8 bases between the two ends. Germline CDR1 and CDR2: SGDLS and YYNGEE. CDR3: CASSVAGIQPQHF. The CDR3 DNA reads TGTGCCAGCAGCGTAGCTGGTATCCAGCCCCAGCATTTT.

This sequence joins TRBV5-4 and TRBJ2-7, with TRBD1 matching 10 bases. Germline V gene data show CDR1 as SGHNT and CDR2 as YYREEE (reference sequence). The CDR3 consists of 15 residues. The ends lost 4 bases at V and 0 bases at J; junction bases unmatched: 4. CDR3 region: CASSQDRGISYEQYF. The CDR3, as DNA: TGTGCCAGCAGCCAGGACAGGGGGATCTCCTACGAGCAGTACTTC.

This chain links TRBV21-1 with TRBJ2-7; the table gives TRBD2 as D, unverified against the DNA. TRBV21-1 is a pseudogene locus. This CDR3 contains 14 residues. This CDR3 reads CASSVLRLQHEQYF. CDR3 nucleotides: TGTGCCAGCAGCGTCCTAAGACTCCAGCACGAGCAGTACTTC.

The rearrangement uses TRBV27 and TRBJ2-4, with D tentatively TRBD1 or TRBD2 (6 bases each). This CDR3 region has 14 residues. The germline V gene has CDR1 MNHEY and CDR2 SMNVEV (reference sequence). Trimming pared 5 bases from V and 10 bases from J, leaving 18 bases between. The CDR3 loop reads CASSLLGGQGIQYF. CDR3 sequence (DNA): TGTGCCAGCAGTCTTCTTGGGGGGCAGGGGATTCAGTACTTC.

This clone was seen once. The chain has TRBV6-5 and TRBJ2-3; D gene unclear. Looked up from germline, CDR1 is MNHEY and CDR2 is SVGAGI. This CDR3 comprises 13 residues. Trimming stripped 6 bases from V and 6 bases from J, with 13 bases between. Here the CDR3 reads CASRISTGDTQYF. CDR3 nucleotide sequence: TGTGCCAGCAGGATTAGTACCGGGGATACGCAGTATTTT.

The rearrangement uses TRBV28 and TRBJ1-2; possibly TRBD1 for D (5 bases). CDR3 length: 14 residues. The germline CDR1 and CDR2 sequences are MDHEN and SYDVKM. The V and J ends lost 3 bases and 8 bases respectively, with 16 bases between them. CDR3 sequence: CASSFFRFGGGYTF. The CDR3 nucleotides are TGTGCCAGCAGTTTCTTCCGATTCGGGGGAGGCTACACCTTC.

The chain has TRBV27 and TRBJ2-1; tentative D call: TRBD1 (5 bases). CDR1 is MNHEY and CDR2 is SMNVEV in the germline V gene (reference sequence). This CDR3 spans 13 amino acids. V gave up 8 bases and J gave up 8 bases, with 16 bases separating them. CDR3 protein: CASHSGNLDEQFF. The CDR3 region has the DNA TGTGCCAGCCACTCAGGGAATTTAGATGAGCAGTTCTTC.

Here the CDR3 reads CASSARGEVSYEQYF. In DNA form, the CDR3 reads TGTGCCAGCAGCGCCCGGGGGGAGGTATCCTACGAGCAGTACTTC. The gene calls are TRBV9 and TRBJ2-7; 7 bases match TRBD2. This CDR3 has 15 amino acids. V was pared by 3 bases and J by 1 base, with 7 bases of the junction left unmatched. Germline-derived CDR1 and CDR2 are SGDLS and YYNGEE.

The chain uses TRBV5-4 and TRBJ2-7; a possible D gene is TRBD2 (5 bases). Germline loops: CDR1 SGHNT, CDR2 YYREEE (reference sequence). The V and J ends lost 0 bases and 3 bases respectively, with 7 bases between them. The CDR3 runs 13 residues. In DNA, the CDR3 is TGTGCCAGCAGCTTGGGGGAGTACTACGAGCAGTACTTC. Residues: CASSLGEYYEQYF.

The chain is built from TRBV28 and TRBJ1-1; D remains unclear. The CDR3 runs to 13 residues. Germline CDR1 MDHEN, CDR2 SYDVKM. V was trimmed by 2 bases and J by 2 bases, leaving 6 bases between them. The CDR3 DNA is TGTGCCAGCAGTTTAGGGTTTAACACTGAAGCTTTCTTT. The encoded protein is CASSLGFNTEAFF.

The V and J genes are TRBV7-8 and TRBJ2-6, with D possibly being TRBD1 or TRBD2 (5 bases each). The CDR3 runs 17 residues. The germline V gene encodes CDR1 SGHVS and CDR2 FQNEAQ. Trimming removed 1 base at V and 0 bases at J, with 10 bases between. This CDR3 reads CASSLVGADSGANVLTF. For the CDR3, the DNA is TGTGCCAGCAGCTTAGTCGGGGCGGACTCTGGGGCCAACGTCCTGACTTTC.

This chain joins TRBV7-3 and TRBJ2-7, with D tentatively TRBD1 or TRBD2 (5 bases each). The CDR3 length is 13 residues. Between the trimmed V and J ends, which lost 4 bases and 5 bases, there was a span of 12 bases. Germline assignment: CDR1 SGHTA and CDR2 FQGTGA. CDR3 coding DNA: TGTGCCAGCAGCTCTTCGGGGCGAGACGAGCAGTACTTC. Its protein is CASSSSGRDEQYF.

The J gene is TRBJ1-2, the V gene TRBV27; D possibly corresponds to TRBD1 (5 bases). V lost 5 bases and J 4 bases, leaving 8 bases between the germline ends. The CDR3 extends over 12 amino acids. Per germline, CDR1 MNHEY and CDR2 SMNVEV (reference sequence). The CDR3 DNA follows: TGTGCCAGCAGTCAGGGTGGCTATGGCTACACCTTC. It encodes CASSQGGYGYTF.

The J gene is TRBJ1-1, the V gene TRBV9, with D uncertain. V gave up 2 bases and J gave up 2 bases, with 7 bases separating them. From germline, CDR1 is SGDLS and CDR2 YYNGEE. The CDR3 covers 13 residues. CDR3 region: CASSVSENTEAFF. The CDR3 region has the DNA TGTGCCAGCAGCGTTTCAGAAAACACTGAAGCTTTCTTT.

The chain carries TRBV7-3 and TRBJ2-7; no firm D call. V lost 5 bases, J lost 12 bases, and 14 bases lay in between. CDR1 and CDR2 from the germline V gene are SGHTA and FQGTGA. CDR3 size: 11 residues. The CDR3 sequence: CASSGSIGPYF. As DNA, the CDR3 is TGTGCCAGCAGCGGAAGTATTGGCCCGTACTTC.

CDR3 sequence reads: CASSGPGPANTGELFF. CDR3 DNA: TGTGCCAGCAGCGGCCCGGGGCCCGCGAACACCGGGGAGCTGTTTTTT. The gene calls are TRBV9 and TRBJ2-2; D tentatively fits TRBD1 or TRBD2 (5 bases each). V lost 3 bases and J lost 0, with 12 bases in between. The CDR3 covers 16 residues. Germline V gene lookup returns CDR1 SGDLS and CDR2 YYNGEE.